The text below deals with one T cell receptor (beta chain). Its target is not known. The study drew the donors from its approximately 110-subject validation cohort, separate from the roughly 700-subject first cohort. Trimming took 2 bases from V and 8 from J; bases not matched to a gene: 10. The CDR3 has 16 residues. The germline V gene encodes CDR1 SNHLY and CDR2 FYNNEI. The source of the sample is a study of cytomegalovirus exposure and HLA in healthy donors. Study observations and caveats: According to the study, 180 or so TCR beta chains were cytomegalovirus-associated. It was reportedly the case that the classifier diagnosed cytomegalovirus status with high specificity and sensitivity.

Profiling relied on immunoSEQ multiplex PCR, and the TCRdb table lists in-frame clones only, not all of them. There are 150,000 to 200,000 clones in the sample; about 85% occur only once, and approximately 15% lies in the top ten. The chain combines TRBV2 with TRBJ2-1; TRBD1 aligns across 9 bases. This receptor was taken from a man aged 18 to 30 in good health and CMV-seropositive. Sequencing used PBMCs. CDR3 bases: TGTGCCAGCAGTGAAATCTCAGGACAGGGGTCCTATGAGCAGTTCTTC. It encodes CASSEISGQGSYEQFF.